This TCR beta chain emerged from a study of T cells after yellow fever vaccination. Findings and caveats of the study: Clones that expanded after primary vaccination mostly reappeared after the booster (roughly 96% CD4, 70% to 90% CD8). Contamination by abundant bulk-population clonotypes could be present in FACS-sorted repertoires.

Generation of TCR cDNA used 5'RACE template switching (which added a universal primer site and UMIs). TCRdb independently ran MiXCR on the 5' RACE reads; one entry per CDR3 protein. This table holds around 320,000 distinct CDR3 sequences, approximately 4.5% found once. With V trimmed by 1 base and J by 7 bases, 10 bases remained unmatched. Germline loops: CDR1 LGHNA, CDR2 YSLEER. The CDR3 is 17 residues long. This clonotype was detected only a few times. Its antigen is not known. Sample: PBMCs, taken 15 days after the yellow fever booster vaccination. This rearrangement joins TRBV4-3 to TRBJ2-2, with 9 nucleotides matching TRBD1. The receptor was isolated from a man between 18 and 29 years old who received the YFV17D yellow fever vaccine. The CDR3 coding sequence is TGCGCCAGCAGCCAAGGCCCACCGGGACAGGGAGTCGGGGAGCTGTTTTTT. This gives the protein CASSQGPPGQGVGELFF.